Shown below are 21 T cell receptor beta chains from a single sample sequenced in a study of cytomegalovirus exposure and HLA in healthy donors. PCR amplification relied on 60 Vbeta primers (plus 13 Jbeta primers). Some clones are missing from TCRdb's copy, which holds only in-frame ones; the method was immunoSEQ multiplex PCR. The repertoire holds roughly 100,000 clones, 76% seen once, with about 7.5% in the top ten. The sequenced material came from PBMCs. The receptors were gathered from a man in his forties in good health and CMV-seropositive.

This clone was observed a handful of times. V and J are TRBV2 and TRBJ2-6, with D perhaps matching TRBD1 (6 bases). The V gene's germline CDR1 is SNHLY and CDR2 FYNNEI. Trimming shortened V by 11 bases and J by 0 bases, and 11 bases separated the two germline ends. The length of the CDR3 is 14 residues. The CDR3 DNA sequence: TGTGCCTGTAGAGGGGGCTCTGGGGCCAACGTCCTGACTTTC. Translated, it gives CACRGGSGANVLTF.

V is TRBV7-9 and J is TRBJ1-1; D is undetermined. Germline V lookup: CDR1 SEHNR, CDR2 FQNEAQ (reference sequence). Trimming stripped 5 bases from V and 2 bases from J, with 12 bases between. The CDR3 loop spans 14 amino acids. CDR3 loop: CASSPREANTEAFF. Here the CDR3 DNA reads TGTGCCAGCAGCCCCCGGGAGGCCAACACTGAAGCTTTCTTT.

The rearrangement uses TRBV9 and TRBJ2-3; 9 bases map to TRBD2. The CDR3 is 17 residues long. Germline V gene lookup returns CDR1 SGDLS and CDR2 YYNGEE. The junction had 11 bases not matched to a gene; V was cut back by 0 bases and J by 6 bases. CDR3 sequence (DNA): TGTGCCAGCAGCGTAGGGGGTAGCGGGAGCCCCAGGGATACGCAGTATTTT. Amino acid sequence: CASSVGGSGSPRDTQYF.

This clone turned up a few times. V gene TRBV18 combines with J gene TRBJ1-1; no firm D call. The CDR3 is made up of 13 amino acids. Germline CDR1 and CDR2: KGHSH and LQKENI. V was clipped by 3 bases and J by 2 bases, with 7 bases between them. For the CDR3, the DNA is TGTGCCAGCTCACCTTACACAAACACTGAAGCTTTCTTT. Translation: CASSPYTNTEAFF.

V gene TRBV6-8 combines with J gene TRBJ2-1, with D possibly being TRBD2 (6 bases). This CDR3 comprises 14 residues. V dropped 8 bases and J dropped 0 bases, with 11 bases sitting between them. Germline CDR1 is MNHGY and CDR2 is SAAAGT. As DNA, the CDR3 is TGTGCCAGCCCGGGGGAGAGCTCCTACAATGAGCAGTTCTTC. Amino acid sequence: CASPGESSYNEQFF.

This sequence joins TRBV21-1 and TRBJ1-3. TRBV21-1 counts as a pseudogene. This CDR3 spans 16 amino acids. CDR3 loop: CASSRRELYSGNTIYF. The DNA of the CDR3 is TGTGCCAGCAGCAGAAGAGAGCTCTACTCTGGAAACACCATATATTTT.

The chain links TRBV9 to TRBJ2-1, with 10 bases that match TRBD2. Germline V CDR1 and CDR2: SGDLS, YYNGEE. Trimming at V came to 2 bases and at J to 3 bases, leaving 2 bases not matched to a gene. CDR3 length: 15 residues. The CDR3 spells CASSVSSGSYNEQFF. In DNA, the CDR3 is TGTGCCAGCAGCGTGTCTAGCGGGAGCTACAATGAGCAGTTCTTC.

The CDR3 coding sequence is TGTGCCAGCAGTTCGACAGGGCGCTCGGATGAAAAACTGTTTTTT. Encoded protein: CASSSTGRSDEKLFF. The chain employs TRBV5-6 and TRBJ1-4, with 7 positions matching TRBD1. V lost 5 bases and J lost 6; bases outside the gene matches: 10. The CDR3 is made up of 15 amino acids. Germline CDR1 is SGHDT and CDR2 is YYEEEE.

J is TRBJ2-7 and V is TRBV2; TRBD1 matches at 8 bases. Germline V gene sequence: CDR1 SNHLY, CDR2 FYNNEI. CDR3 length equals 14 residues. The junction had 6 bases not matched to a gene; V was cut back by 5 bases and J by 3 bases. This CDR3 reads CASSLRTGLYEQYF. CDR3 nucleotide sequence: TGTGCCAGCAGTCTTAGGACAGGGCTCTACGAGCAGTACTTC.

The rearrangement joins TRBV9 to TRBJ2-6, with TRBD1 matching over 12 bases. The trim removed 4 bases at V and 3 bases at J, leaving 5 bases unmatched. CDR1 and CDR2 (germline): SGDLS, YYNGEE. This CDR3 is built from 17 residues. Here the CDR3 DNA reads TGTGCCAGCAGCCAGGGACAGGGGGCGCTTGGGGCCAACGTCCTGACTTTC. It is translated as CASSQGQGALGANVLTF.

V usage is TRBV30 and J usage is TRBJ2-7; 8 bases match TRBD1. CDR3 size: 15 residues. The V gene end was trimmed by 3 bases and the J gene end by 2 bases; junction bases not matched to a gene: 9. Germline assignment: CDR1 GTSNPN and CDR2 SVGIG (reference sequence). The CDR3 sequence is CAWSPGTGLTYEQYF. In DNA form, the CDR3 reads TGTGCCTGGAGCCCGGGGACAGGCCTGACCTACGAGCAGTACTTC.

This CDR3 is CASSQADRTPYEQYF. The DNA for the CDR3 is TGCGCCAGCAGCCAAGCGGACAGGACTCCCTACGAGCAGTACTTC. The V call is TRBV4-1, the J call TRBJ2-7; TRBD1 aligns across 7 bases. Trimming took 1 base from V and 2 from J; bases not matched to a gene: 5. The CDR3 loop spans 15 amino acids. Looked up from germline, CDR1 is MGHRA and CDR2 is YSYEKL.

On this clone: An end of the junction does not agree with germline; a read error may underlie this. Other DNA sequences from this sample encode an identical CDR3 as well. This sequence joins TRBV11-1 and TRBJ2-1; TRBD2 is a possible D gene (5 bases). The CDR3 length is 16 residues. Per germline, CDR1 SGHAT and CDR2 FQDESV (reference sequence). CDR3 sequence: CASSLEASNPYNEQFF. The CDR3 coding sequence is TGTGCCAGTAGCTTAGAGGCTAGCAATCCCTACAATGAGCAGTTCTTC.

CDR3 sequence: CASSRDIYEQYF. The CDR3 region has the DNA TGCGCCAGCAGCCGGGACATCTACGAGCAGTACTTC. The chain combines TRBV5-1 with TRBJ2-7; perhaps TRBD1 as D (6 bases). This CDR3 contains 12 residues. V lost 4 bases, J lost 3 bases, and 8 bases lay in between. Germline CDR1 reads SGHRS; CDR2 reads YFSETQ.

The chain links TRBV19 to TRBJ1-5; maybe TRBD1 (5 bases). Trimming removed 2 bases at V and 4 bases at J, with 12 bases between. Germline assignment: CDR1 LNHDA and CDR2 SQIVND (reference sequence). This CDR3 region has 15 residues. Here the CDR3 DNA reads TGTGCCAGTAGTATACCAGGGCCACGGAATCAGCCCCAGCATTTT. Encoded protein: CASSIPGPRNQPQHF. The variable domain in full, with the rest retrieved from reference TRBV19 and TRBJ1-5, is DGGITQSPKYLFRKEGQNVTLSCEQNLNHDAMYWYRQDPGQGLRLIYYSQIVNDFQKGDIAEGYSVSREKKESFPLTVTSAQKNPTAFYLCASSIPGPRNQPQHFGDGTRLSIL.

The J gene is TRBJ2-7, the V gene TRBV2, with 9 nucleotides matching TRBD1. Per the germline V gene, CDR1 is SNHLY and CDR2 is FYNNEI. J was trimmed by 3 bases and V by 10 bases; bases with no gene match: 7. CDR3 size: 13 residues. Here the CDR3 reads CATSRDRDYEQYF. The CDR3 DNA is TGTGCCACGTCCCGGGACAGGGACTACGAGCAGTACTTC. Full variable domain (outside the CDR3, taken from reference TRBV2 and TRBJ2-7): EPEVTQTPSHQVTQMGQEVILRCVPISNHLYFYWYRQILGQKVEFLVSFYNNEISEKSEIFDDQFSVERPDGSNFTLKIRSTKLEDSAMYFCATSRDRDYEQYFGPGTRLTVT.

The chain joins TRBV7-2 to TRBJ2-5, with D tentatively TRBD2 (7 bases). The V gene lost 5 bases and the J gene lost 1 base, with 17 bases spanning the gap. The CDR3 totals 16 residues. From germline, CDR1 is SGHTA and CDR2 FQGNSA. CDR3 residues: CASSLRVGGAQETQYF. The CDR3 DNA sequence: TGTGCCAGCAGCCTACGAGTGGGGGGGGCCCAAGAGACCCAGTACTTC.

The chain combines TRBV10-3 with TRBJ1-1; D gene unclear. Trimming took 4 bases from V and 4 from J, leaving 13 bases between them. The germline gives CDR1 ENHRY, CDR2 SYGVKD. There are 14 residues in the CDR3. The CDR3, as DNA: TGTGCCATCAGTGTATCGGTGGTAAGCACTGAAGCTTTCTTT. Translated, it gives CAISVSVVSTEAFF.

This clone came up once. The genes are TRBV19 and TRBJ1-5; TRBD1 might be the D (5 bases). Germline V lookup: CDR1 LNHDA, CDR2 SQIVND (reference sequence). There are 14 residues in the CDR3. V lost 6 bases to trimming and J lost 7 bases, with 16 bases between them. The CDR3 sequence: CASSQQPGKQPQHF. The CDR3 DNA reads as TGTGCCAGTAGCCAACAACCAGGGAAACAGCCCCAGCATTTT.

In DNA, the CDR3 is TGTGCCAGCAGCAAAGTCCCAGCGGGAGGCACAGATACGCAGTATTTT. Translation: CASSKVPAGGTDTQYF. The rearrangement links TRBV21-1 to TRBJ2-3; the table gives TRBD2 as D, unverified against the DNA. TRBV21-1 is labeled a pseudogene. The CDR3 spans 16 residues.

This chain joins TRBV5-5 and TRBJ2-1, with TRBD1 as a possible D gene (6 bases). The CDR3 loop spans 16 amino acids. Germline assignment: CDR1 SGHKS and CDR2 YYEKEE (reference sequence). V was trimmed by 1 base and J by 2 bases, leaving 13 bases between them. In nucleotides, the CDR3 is TGTGCCAGCAGCTTGAGGGCAGGGGTCACCTACAATGAGCAGTTCTTC. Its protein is CASSLRAGVTYNEQFF.